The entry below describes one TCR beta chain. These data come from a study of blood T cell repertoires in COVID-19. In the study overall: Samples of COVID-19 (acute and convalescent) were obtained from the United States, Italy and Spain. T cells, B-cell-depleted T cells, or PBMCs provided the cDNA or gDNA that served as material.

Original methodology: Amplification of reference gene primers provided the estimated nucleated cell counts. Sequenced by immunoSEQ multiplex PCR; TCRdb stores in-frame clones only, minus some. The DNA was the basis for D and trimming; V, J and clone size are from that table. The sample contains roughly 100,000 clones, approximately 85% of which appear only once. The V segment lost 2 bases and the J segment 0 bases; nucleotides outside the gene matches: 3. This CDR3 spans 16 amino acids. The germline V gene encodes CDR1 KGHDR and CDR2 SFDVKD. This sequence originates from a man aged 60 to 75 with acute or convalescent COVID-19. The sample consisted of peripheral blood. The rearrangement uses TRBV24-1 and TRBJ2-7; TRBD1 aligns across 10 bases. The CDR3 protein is CATSDSGTGDSYEQYF. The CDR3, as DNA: TGTGCCACCAGTGATTCGGGGACAGGGGACTCCTACGAGCAGTACTTC.